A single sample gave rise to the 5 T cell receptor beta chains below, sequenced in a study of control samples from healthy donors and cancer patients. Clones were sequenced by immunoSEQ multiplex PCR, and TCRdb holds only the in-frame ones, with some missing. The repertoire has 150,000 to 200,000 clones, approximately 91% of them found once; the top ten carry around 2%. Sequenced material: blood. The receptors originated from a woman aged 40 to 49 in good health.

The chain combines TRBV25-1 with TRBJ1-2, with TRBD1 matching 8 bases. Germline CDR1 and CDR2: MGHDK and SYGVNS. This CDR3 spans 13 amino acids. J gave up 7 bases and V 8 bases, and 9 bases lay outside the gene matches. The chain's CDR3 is CASWGQGAAGYTF. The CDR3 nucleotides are TGTGCCAGCTGGGGGCAGGGGGCGGCTGGCTACACCTTC.

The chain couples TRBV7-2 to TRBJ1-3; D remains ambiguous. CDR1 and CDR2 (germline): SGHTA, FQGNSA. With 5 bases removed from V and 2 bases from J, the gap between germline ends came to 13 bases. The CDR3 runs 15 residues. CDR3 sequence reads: CASSLYGETGNTIYF. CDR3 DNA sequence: TGTGCCAGCAGCCTATACGGCGAAACTGGAAACACCATATATTTT.

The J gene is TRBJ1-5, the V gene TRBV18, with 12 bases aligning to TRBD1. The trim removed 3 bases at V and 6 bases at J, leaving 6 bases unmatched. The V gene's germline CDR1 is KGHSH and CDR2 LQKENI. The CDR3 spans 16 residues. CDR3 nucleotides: TGTGCCAGCTCACCGGCGGGACAGGGGGCAGGTCAGCCCCAGCATTTT. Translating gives CASSPAGQGAGQPQHF.

The DNA for the CDR3 is TGTGCCAGCAGTTTTAGCCTACTAGATACGCAGTATTTT. As protein: CASSFSLLDTQYF. The chain has TRBV27 and TRBJ2-3; unclear D gene. V lost 3 bases and J lost 5, with 9 bases in between. CDR1 and CDR2 (germline): MNHEY, SMNVEV (reference sequence). The CDR3 is made up of 13 amino acids.

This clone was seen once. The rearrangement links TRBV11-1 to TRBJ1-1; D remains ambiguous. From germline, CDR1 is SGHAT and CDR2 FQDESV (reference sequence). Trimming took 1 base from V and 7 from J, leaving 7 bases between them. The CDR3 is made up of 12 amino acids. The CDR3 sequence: CASSLGEIEAFF. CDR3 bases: TGTGCCAGCAGCTTAGGGGAAATTGAAGCTTTCTTT.